This T cell receptor beta chain was sequenced for a study of blood T cell repertoires in COVID-19 (dated by TCRdb to the early 2020s). For the study in its entirety: The collaborator samples originated in the United States, Italy and Spain and spanned the acute and convalescent phases of COVID-19. The repertoires were made available in a free public database intended to serve as a resource for research on the immune response to SARS-CoV-2. Samples came from the ongoing ImmuneRACE study (first 160 participants) plus 1,254 subjects from 6 global collaborators. The material from the prospective study consisted of cDNA or gDNA derived from T cells, B-cell-depleted T cells, or PBMCs. Nearly every sample came with metadata listing a de-identified subject ID, COVID-19 status, age in years and sex. Where available, HLA class I and class II types were obtained from metadata supplied by the sample provider rather than from assay-based typing. The dataset comprised deeply sampled blood TCRbeta repertoires from subjects exposed to, actively infected with, or recovered from COVID-19.

The paper as a whole reports these results and caveats: The amount of clinical and demographic metadata varied by source and participant and was provided uncurated.

Reading from cysteine to phenylalanine, the CDR3 counts 14 amino acids. Kept here is only the CDR3 DNA, which spans 42 bases and is read in frame from base 1. From a lookup of the germline V gene (reference sequence), CDR1 and CDR2 are MNHEY and SMNVEV. Between the V and J ends, shortened by 2 bases and 7 bases respectively, the junction contains 12 bases. Participants in the prospective study were aged about 18 to 89 years, lived in some 24 United States geographic areas, and enrolled through a virtual design. In the prospective study, cohorts were assigned on the basis of participant-reported clinical history obtained from a screening survey and a study questionnaire. Each participant in the prospective study had whole blood, serum and a nasopharyngeal or oropharyngeal swab collected by mobile phlebotomists. Over a roughly two-month period, participants in the prospective study had the option of providing additional blood draws and questionnaires. Before DNA extraction, prospective study blood samples were shipped either frozen or at room temperature.

Worth noting for this clone: Its antigen has not been determined. Base quality data are lacking; no much larger clone is found one base away.

TCRbeta CDR3 regions were amplified from genomic DNA using the immunoSEQ Assay, a bias-controlled multiplex PCR. Turning to the authors' computational methods: Nucleated cell counts per sample were estimated from amplification of reference gene primers within the assay. To quantify the absolute abundance of each unique TCRbeta CDR3 rearrangement, sequence reads were collapsed and filtered. Productive Simpson clonality was computed per sample as the square root of Simpson's diversity index over productive rearrangements. Not all clones reach the TCRdb copy of this immuneACCESS table, which keeps in-frame sequences only. Checked studies attribute under half of the gap to unresolved V genes and leave the rest unexplained. That table gives V, J and clone size, and the DNA gave D and trimming. Present in this sample are hundreds of thousands of clones, roughly 89% of which were seen just once. In total, the top ten clones hold 3.5% to 4.5% of the sample.

The chain is assembled from TRBV27 and TRBJ1-5, with the D gene uncertain. The clonotype originates from a young woman with acute COVID-19. Sequenced input: PBMCs or T cells enriched from blood (not recorded which). This receptor carries the CDR3 CASSLAGRNQPQHF. Read as DNA, the sequence is TGTGCCAGCAGTTTAGCGGGGAGGAACCAGCCCCAGCATTTT.